Shown below are 26 T cell receptor beta chains from a single sample sequenced in a study of T-cell memory formation after mild COVID-19. One entry per CDR3 protein results from TCRdb running MiXCR on the 5' RACE reads. The data hold more than 300,000 distinct CDR3 sequences, with approximately 14% observed a single time. The sequenced sample was PBMCs or a T cell subset sorted from them (not recorded which). Receptors were obtained from a man younger than 35 who had mild COVID-19 (a few samples of this study predate the infection). Cell type and time point are not known.

The CDR3 protein is CAISVWTSGGNEQFF. As DNA, the CDR3 is TGTGCCATCAGCGTATGGACTAGCGGGGGCAATGAGCAGTTCTTC. The chain employs TRBV10-3 and TRBJ2-1; 13 bases are shared with TRBD2. CDR3 size: 15 residues. Unmatched junction bases numbered 5, after V lost 6 bases and J lost 6 bases. The germline V gene encodes CDR1 ENHRY and CDR2 SYGVKD.

In this sample, this clonotype turned up many times. The chain recombines TRBV20-1 with TRBJ2-5, with a possible D match to TRBD1 (6 bases). Germline V CDR1 and CDR2: DFQATT, SNEGSKA (reference sequence). Trimming pared 0 bases from V and 3 bases from J, leaving 11 bases between. The length of the CDR3 is 14 residues. For the CDR3, the DNA is TGCAGTGCTAGAGATGCGACAGGAAAAGAGACCCAGTACTTC. This translates into CSARDATGKETQYF.

The J gene is TRBJ1-5, the V gene TRBV18, with D hard to call. This CDR3 spans 15 amino acids. Germline V gives CDR1 KGHSH, CDR2 LQKENI. V dropped 4 bases and J dropped 1 base, with 11 bases sitting between them. The CDR3 reads CASSLNSASNQPQHF. The DNA for the CDR3 is TGTGCCAGCTCACTAAACAGTGCGAGCAATCAGCCCCAGCATTTT.

This chain links TRBV12-3 or TRBV12-4 with TRBJ1-2, with 10 bases lining up with TRBD1. J was trimmed by 4 bases and V by 2 bases; bases with no gene match: 7. This CDR3 spans 16 amino acids. As DNA, the CDR3 is TGTGCCAGCAGTTTATACGGGACAGGGGCGCTCTATGGCTACACCTTC. The encoded protein is CASSLYGTGALYGYTF.

The J gene is TRBJ2-1, the V gene TRBV20-1; D unclear. Germline-derived CDR1 and CDR2 are DFQATT and SNEGSKA (reference sequence). Trimming cost V 0 bases and J 0 bases, with 6 bases left between them. This CDR3 spans 14 amino acids. CDR3: CSARDLPSYNEQFF. As DNA, the CDR3 is TGCAGTGCTAGAGATCTCCCCTCCTACAATGAGCAGTTCTTC.

This rearrangement joins TRBV27 to TRBJ1-5; D is unresolved. CDR1 is MNHEY, CDR2 SMNVEV, per germline (reference sequence). The CDR3 spans 16 residues. The V end was cut by 0 bases, the J end by 0 bases, with 9 bases between. In DNA form, the CDR3 reads TGTGCCAGCAGTTTATCCGCAATTCCTAGCAATCAGCCCCAGCATTTT. Its protein product is CASSLSAIPSNQPQHF.

This chain uses TRBV6-5 with TRBJ1-2, with D possibly matching TRBD1 (6 bases). Germline CDR1 and CDR2: MNHEY and SVGAGI. With 6 bases removed from V and 0 bases from J, the gap between germline ends came to 14 bases. There are 15 residues in the CDR3. CDR3 sequence: CASRSPRTANYGYTF. The CDR3, as DNA: TGTGCCAGCAGATCCCCCCGGACAGCTAACTATGGCTACACCTTC.

The sample holds a few counts of this clonotype. The chain carries TRBV7-2 and TRBJ2-1; TRBD1 matches 9 bases. The trim removed 5 bases at V and 8 bases at J, leaving 4 bases unmatched. The CDR3 totals 13 residues. Germline V gene lookup returns CDR1 SGHTA and CDR2 FQGNSA. Here the CDR3 reads CASSQGQGDEQFF. DNA of the CDR3: TGTGCCAGCAGCCAGGGACAGGGCGATGAGCAGTTCTTC.

This clonotype was detected only a few times. This chain connects TRBV29-1 to TRBJ2-7; D not certain. The CDR3 consists of 13 residues. Germline CDR1 is SQVTM and CDR2 is ANQGSEA. V dropped 5 bases and J dropped 0 bases, with 11 bases sitting between them. The CDR3 reads CSVSPPGSYEQYF. In DNA, the CDR3 is TGCAGCGTTTCGCCCCCCGGCTCCTACGAGCAGTACTTC.

This clonotype has ten or more counts. The V call is TRBV7-9, the J call TRBJ2-4, with 15 bases aligning to TRBD2. In germline, CDR1 is SEHNR, CDR2 FQNEAQ (reference sequence). The CDR3 length is 19 residues. Germline trimming cut 4 bases from V and 0 bases from J; bases unmatched to any gene: 7. The CDR3 sequence: CASSSGTSGGTLAKNIQYF. DNA of the CDR3: TGTGCCAGCAGCTCCGGGACTAGCGGGGGGACCCTAGCCAAAAACATTCAGTACTTC.

This clonotype was detected a few times. The rearrangement links TRBV7-9 to TRBJ2-7; D is perhaps TRBD1 or TRBD2 (5 bases each). The germline V gene has CDR1 SEHNR and CDR2 FQNEAQ (reference sequence). The CDR3 length is 18 residues. The V gene lost 5 bases and the J gene lost 2 bases, with 25 bases spanning the gap. The CDR3 sequence is CASSGGIPGTFTAYEQYF. The CDR3 DNA follows: TGTGCCAGCAGCGGTGGGATACCCGGGACCTTCACCGCCTACGAGCAGTACTTC.

This clonotype was seen a few times. The chain combines TRBV7-2 with TRBJ1-6; D not resolved. In germline, CDR1 is SGHTA, CDR2 FQGNSA. The V end was cut by 4 bases, the J end by 7 bases, with 17 bases between. CDR3 length: 16 residues. The CDR3 region is CASSYRVTESNSPLHF. CDR3 sequence (DNA): TGTGCCAGCAGCTACCGGGTGACCGAGAGCAATTCACCCCTCCACTTT.

The rearrangement uses TRBV5-1 and TRBJ1-1; D might be TRBD1 (5 bases). The CDR3 extends over 14 amino acids. Trimming took 0 bases from V and 10 from J, leaving 16 bases between them. Germline CDR1 reads SGHRS; CDR2 reads YFSETQ. CDR3 bases: TGCGCCAGCAGCTTGGCGAGGGGCAGGGAGAGAGCTTTCTTT. It yields the protein CASSLARGRERAFF.

The rearrangement links TRBV7-9 to TRBJ1-5; D call uncertain. V was cut by 2 bases and J by 5 bases, with 7 bases left in between. CDR3 length: 13 residues. Per germline, CDR1 SEHNR and CDR2 FQNEAQ (reference sequence). The CDR3 DNA reads as TGTGCCAGCAGCTTACAAGAACATCAGCCCCAGCATTTT. Protein sequence: CASSLQEHQPQHF.

V usage is TRBV4-3 and J usage is TRBJ2-7; the D call may be TRBD1 or TRBD2 (5 bases each). This CDR3 is 15 amino acids long. Germline loops: CDR1 LGHNA, CDR2 YSLEER. Trimming pared 3 bases from V and 1 base from J, leaving 13 bases between. In nucleotides, the CDR3 is TGCGCCAGCAGCCAGATCCGGGACCCATCCTACGAGCAGTACTTC. It yields the protein CASSQIRDPSYEQYF.

The chain couples TRBV6-6 to TRBJ1-2; 7 nucleotides align to TRBD1. CDR3 size: 14 residues. J lost 4 bases, V lost 2 bases, and 4 bases had no gene match. CDR1 and CDR2 from the germline V gene are MNHNY and SVGAGI (reference sequence). The CDR3 coding sequence is TGTGCCAGCAGTTACGGCAGGGGGATCTATGGCTACACCTTC. Translated: CASSYGRGIYGYTF.

This clonotype was counted ten times or more. The rearrangement uses TRBV4-3 and TRBJ2-7, with 8 bases identical to TRBD1. Trimming took 5 bases from V and 6 from J; bases not matched to a gene: 9. The CDR3 totals 14 residues. Per the germline V gene, CDR1 is LGHNA and CDR2 is YSLEER. Here the CDR3 DNA reads TGCGCCAGCAGCGCACCTCAGGGGGCTACCGAGCAGTACGTC. Residues: CASSAPQGATEQYV.

This clonotype was seen only a few times. J is TRBJ2-1 and V is TRBV6-5; D may be TRBD1 (6 bases). V lost 6 bases and J 3 bases, leaving 15 bases between the germline ends. Germline V lookup: CDR1 MNHEY, CDR2 SVGAGI. The CDR3 is made up of 15 amino acids. The CDR3 nucleotides are TGTGCCAGCAGCTTACAGGGTCTTCACTACAATGAGCAGTTCTTC. This codes for CASSLQGLHYNEQFF.

This clonotype was found a few times. CDR3 nucleotides: TGTGCCAGCAGCTCCATCGGGGCGCGTGAAAAACTGTTTTTT. Translation gives CASSSIGAREKLFF. The gene calls are TRBV7-8 and TRBJ1-4; TRBD1 might be the D (5 bases). The CDR3 has 14 amino acids. Germline-derived CDR1 and CDR2 are SGHVS and FQNEAQ. V lost 4 bases and J lost 7, with 13 bases in between.

The rearrangement links TRBV5-1 to TRBJ2-3, with D unresolved. The CDR3 sequence is 16 residues long. Per germline, CDR1 SGHRS and CDR2 YFSETQ. The V end lost 1 base, the J end lost 2 bases, and 14 bases lay between the germline ends. The CDR3 region has the DNA TGCGCCAGCAGCTTGTCGGGCTACCAAATCACAGATACGCAGTATTTT. This sequence encodes CASSLSGYQITDTQYF.

The chain joins TRBV5-1 to TRBJ2-1; TRBD2 is a possible D gene (6 bases). Germline-derived CDR1 and CDR2 are SGHRS and YFSETQ. The CDR3 totals 16 residues. The ends were cut back, 3 bases at V and 6 bases at J, with 19 bases in the middle. The DNA of the CDR3 is TGCGCCAGCAGCTCGGGGACCGGGACTCCGACCAATGAGCAGTTCTTC. It codes for CASSSGTGTPTNEQFF.

V and J are TRBV7-9 and TRBJ1-6; D remains ambiguous. V was shortened by 1 base and J by 7 bases, with 17 bases between the two germline ends. Germline-derived CDR1 and CDR2 are SEHNR and FQNEAQ (reference sequence). The CDR3 sequence is 17 residues long. CDR3 residues: CASSLDNIGYRNSPLHF. The CDR3 nucleotides are TGTGCCAGCAGCTTAGACAATATAGGGTATCGGAATTCACCCCTCCACTTT. Drawing the rest from reference TRBV7-9 and TRBJ1-6, the complete variable domain is DTGVSQNPRHKITKRGQNVTFRCDPISEHNRLYWYRQTLGQGPEFLTYFQNEAQLEKSRLLSDRFSAERPKGSFSTLEIQRTEQGDSAMYLCASSLDNIGYRNSPLHFGNGTRLTVT.

V usage is TRBV4-1 and J usage is TRBJ2-7; unclear D gene. The CDR3 runs to 13 residues. The V gene lost 0 bases and the J gene lost 6 bases, with 9 bases spanning the gap. CDR1 is MGHRA and CDR2 is YSYEKL in the germline V gene. CDR3 bases: TGCGCCAGCAGCCAAGAGAGTCTCCCCGAGCAGTACGTC. It specifies CASSQESLPEQYV.

The sample holds a few counts of this clonotype. The V call is TRBV19, the J call TRBJ2-3; 8 bases match TRBD2. The CDR3 is made up of 15 amino acids. Looked up from germline, CDR1 is LNHDA and CDR2 is SQIVND (reference sequence). Trimming removed 7 bases from V and 4 bases from J; junction bases left unmatched: 10. CDR3 in DNA: TGTGCCAGTAACCCGTCGGGGGGGCCTTCAGATACGCAGTATTTT. It translates to CASNPSGGPSDTQYF.

This chain uses TRBV12-3 or TRBV12-4 with TRBJ2-7, with 10 bases lining up with TRBD1. V lost 5 bases, J lost 3 bases, and 10 bases stayed unmatched. This CDR3 contains 16 residues. CDR3 protein: CASSDNRQGAGYEQYV. The CDR3 bases are TGTGCCAGCAGTGATAACCGACAGGGGGCAGGCTACGAGCAGTACGTC.

This chain links TRBV5-1 with TRBJ1-6, with TRBD1 identical over 8 bases. With 4 bases clipped from V and 9 bases from J, the junction kept 6 bases outside the gene matches. The V gene's germline CDR1 is SGHRS and CDR2 YFSETQ. This CDR3 comprises 14 residues. This CDR3 reads CASSRGTGVSPLHF. As DNA, the CDR3 is TGCGCCAGCAGCCGCGGGACAGGAGTTTCACCCCTCCACTTT.